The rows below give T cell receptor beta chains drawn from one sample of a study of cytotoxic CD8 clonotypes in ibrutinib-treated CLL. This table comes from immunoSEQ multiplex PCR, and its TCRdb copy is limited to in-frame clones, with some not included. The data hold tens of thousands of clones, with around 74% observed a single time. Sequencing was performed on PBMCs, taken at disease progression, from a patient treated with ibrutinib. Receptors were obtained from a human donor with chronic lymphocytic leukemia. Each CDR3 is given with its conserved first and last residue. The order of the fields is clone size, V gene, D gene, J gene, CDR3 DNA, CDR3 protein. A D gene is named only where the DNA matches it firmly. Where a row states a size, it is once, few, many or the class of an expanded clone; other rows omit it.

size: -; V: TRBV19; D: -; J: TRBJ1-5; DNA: TGTGCCAGTAGTATAACAGGGCGAAGCAATCAGCCCCAGCATTTT; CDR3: CASSITGRSNQPQHF
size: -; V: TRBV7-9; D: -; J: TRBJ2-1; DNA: TGTGCCAGCAGCTTAAGAAGATACCGAACCAGCTCCTACAATGAGCAGTTCTTC; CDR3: CASSLRRYRTSSYNEQFF
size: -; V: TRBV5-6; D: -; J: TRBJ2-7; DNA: TGTGCCAGCAGCTTGGCCGGACTGATCTCCTACGAGCAGTACTTC; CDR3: CASSLAGLISYEQYF
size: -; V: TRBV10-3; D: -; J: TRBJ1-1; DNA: TGTGCCATCAGTGACCCCGGAGGGGGGGGCACTGAAGCTTTCTTT; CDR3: CAISDPGGGGTEAFF
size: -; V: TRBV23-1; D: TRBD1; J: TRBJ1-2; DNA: TGCGCCAGCAGGGGGACAGATAACTATGGCTACACCTTC; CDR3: CASRGTDNYGYTF
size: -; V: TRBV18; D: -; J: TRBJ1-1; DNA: TGTGCCAGCTCAAAAGACACGCGGGGAACTGAAGCTTTCTTT; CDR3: CASSKDTRGTEAFF
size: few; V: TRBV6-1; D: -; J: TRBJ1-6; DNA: TGTGCCAGCAGTGGGACTCCCCCAACCTATAATTCACCCCTCCACTTT; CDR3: CASSGTPPTYNSPLHF
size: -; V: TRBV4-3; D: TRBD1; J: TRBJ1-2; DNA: TGCGCCAGCAGCCAGGGGACAGGGGCTAACTATGGCTACACCTTC; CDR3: CASSQGTGANYGYTF
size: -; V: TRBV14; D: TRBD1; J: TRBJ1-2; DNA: TGTGCCAGCAGCCCTGGACAGGTCCTGGGCTTGGGCTACACCTTC; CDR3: CASSPGQVLGLGYTF
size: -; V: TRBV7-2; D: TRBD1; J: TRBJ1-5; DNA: TGTGCCAGCAGCGGACAGGGGGATCAGCCCCAGCATTTT; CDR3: CASSGQGDQPQHF
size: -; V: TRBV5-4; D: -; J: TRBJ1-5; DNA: TGTGCCAGCAGCCACTCGGGAACCAATCAGCCCCAGCATTTT; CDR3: CASSHSGTNQPQHF
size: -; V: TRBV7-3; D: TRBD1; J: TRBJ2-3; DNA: TGTGCCAGCAGCTTAATTCCCGGGACAGAGGCAGATACGCAGTATTTT; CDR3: CASSLIPGTEADTQYF
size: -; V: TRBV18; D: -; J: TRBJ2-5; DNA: TGTGCCAGCTCACCACCCCAGGAAGGACGTGGGGAGACCCAGTACTTC; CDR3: CASSPPQEGRGETQYF
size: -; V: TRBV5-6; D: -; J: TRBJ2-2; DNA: TGTGCCAGCAGCGACCTCAGGGTGTTCACCGGGGAGCTGTTTTTT; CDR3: CASSDLRVFTGELFF
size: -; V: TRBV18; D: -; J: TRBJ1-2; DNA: TGTGCCAGCTCACCCCAATCGGGGATAAGGCCGGACAGAAACTATGGCTACACCTTC; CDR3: CASSPQSGIRPDRNYGYTF
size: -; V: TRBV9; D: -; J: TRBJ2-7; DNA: TGTGCCAGCAGCGTAGGGGCGGGGGCCTCCTACGAGCAGTACTTC; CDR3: CASSVGAGASYEQYF
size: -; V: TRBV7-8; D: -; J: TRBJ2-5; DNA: TGTGCCAGCAGCTTAGAAATGCTAGGGGGGGAGACCCAGTACTTC; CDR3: CASSLEMLGGETQYF
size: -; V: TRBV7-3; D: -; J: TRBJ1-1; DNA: TGTGCCAGCAGCGCGACAGTGAACACTGAAGCTTTCTTT; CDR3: CASSATVNTEAFF
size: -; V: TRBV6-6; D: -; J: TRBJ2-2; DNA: TGTGCCAGCAAAGCCACCATCACCGGGGAGCTGTTTTTT; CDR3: CASKATITGELFF
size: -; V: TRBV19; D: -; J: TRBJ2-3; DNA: TGTGCCAGTAGGGCAGGGTGGACAGATACGCAGTATTTT; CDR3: CASRAGWTDTQYF
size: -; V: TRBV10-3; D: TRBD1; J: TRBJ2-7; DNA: TGTGCCATCAGCAATATGACAGGGTCCTACGAGCAGTACTTC; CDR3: CAISNMTGSYEQYF
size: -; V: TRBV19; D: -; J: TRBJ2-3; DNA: TGTGCCAGTAGTGGGGGGCCCCTACCAACAGATACGCAGTATTTT; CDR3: CASSGGPLPTDTQYF
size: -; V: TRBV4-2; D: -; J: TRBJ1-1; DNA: TGTGCCAGCAGCCCTTCAACCCCCACTGAAGCTTTCTTT; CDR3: CASSPSTPTEAFF
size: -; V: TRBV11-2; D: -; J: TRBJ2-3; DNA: TGTGCCAGCAGCCCAGCGGTAACAGATACGCAGTATTTT; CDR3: CASSPAVTDTQYF
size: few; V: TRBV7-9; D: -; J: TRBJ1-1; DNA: TGTGCCAGCAGCTTAAATGCGGTGAACACTGAAGCTTTCTTT; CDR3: CASSLNAVNTEAFF
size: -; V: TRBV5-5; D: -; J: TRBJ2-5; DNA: TGTGCCAGCAGCTTGGGACTAGTTTTGGAGACCCAGTACTTC; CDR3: CASSLGLVLETQYF
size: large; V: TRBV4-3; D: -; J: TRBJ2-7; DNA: TGCGCCAGCAGCCAAGAGGAGGGAGCTTTCGAGCAGTACTTC; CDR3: CASSQEEGAFEQYF
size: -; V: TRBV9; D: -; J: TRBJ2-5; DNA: TGTGCCAGCAGCGTGAGGGGGGGTGGCCAAGAGACCCAGTACTTC; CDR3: CASSVRGGGQETQYF
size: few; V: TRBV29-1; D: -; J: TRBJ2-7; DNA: TGCAGCGCTCAGAAGACAGAGCCCTACGAGCAGTACTTC; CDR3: CSAQKTEPYEQYF
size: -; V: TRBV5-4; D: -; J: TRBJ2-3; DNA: TGTGCCAGCAGCTACGACCACGGCACAGATACGCAGTATTTT; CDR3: CASSYDHGTDTQYF
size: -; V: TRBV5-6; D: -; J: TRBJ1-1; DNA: TGTGCCAGCAGCTTGGCAGGACTACGGACTGAAGCTTTCTTT; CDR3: CASSLAGLRTEAFF
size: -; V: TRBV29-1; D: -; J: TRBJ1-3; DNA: TGCAGCGTTGAAGAGGGAGGGCTCCCCGGAAACACCATATATTTT; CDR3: CSVEEGGLPGNTIYF
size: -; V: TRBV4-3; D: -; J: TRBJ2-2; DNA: TGCGCCAGCAGCCAAGCCGGCCAGGTAGACGACACCGGGGAGCTGTTTTTT; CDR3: CASSQAGQVDDTGELFF
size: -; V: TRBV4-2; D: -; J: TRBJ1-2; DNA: TGTGCCAGCAGCCAAGCCTCCGGGAAAGGCTATGGCTACACCTTC; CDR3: CASSQASGKGYGYTF
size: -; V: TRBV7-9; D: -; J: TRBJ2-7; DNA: TGTGCCAGCAGCTTCGGGTCCTCCTACGAGCAGTACTTC; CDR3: CASSFGSSYEQYF
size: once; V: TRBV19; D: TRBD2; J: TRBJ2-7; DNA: TGTGCCAGTAATTGTGTGATAGGCGGGGGGACCTCCTACGAGCAGTACTTC; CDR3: CASNCVIGGGTSYEQYF
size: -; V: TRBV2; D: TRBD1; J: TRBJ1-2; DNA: TGTGCCAGCAGTGAAGCGTTAAGGGGGCCCTATGGCTACACCTTC; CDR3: CASSEALRGPYGYTF
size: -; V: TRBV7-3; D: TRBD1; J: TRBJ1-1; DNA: TGTGCCAGCAGCCCGGTGGGAGGGGGCGCAAATACTGAAGCTTTCTTT; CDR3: CASSPVGGGANTEAFF
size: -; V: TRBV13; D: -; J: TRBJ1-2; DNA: TGTGCCAGCAGCTTGACGGGGGGCTATGGCTACACCTTC; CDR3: CASSLTGGYGYTF
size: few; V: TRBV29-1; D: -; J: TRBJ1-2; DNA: TGCAGCGCCCAAGGGGGACAAGGGACCGGCTACACCTTC; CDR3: CSAQGGQGTGYTF
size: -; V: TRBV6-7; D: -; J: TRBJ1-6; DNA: TGTGCCAGCAGTTCCCAAAGGGACCCCCGAGGGGCACCCCTCCACTTT; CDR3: CASSSQRDPRGAPLHF
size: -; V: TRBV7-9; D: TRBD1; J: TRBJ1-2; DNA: TGTGCCAGCAGCTTAGCCGGGACAGTTTATGGCTACACCTTC; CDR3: CASSLAGTVYGYTF
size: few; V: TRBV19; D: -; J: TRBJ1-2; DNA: TGTGCCAGTAGTATCAGGGGCGGAGATGGCTACACCTTC; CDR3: CASSIRGGDGYTF
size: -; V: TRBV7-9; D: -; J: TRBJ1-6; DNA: TGTGCCAGCAGCTCACCAGGGGCACCCTATAATTCACCCCTCCACTTT; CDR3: CASSSPGAPYNSPLHF
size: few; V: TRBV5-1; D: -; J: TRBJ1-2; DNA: TGCGCCAGCAGCTTGGGGAATGGCTACACCTTC; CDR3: CASSLGNGYTF
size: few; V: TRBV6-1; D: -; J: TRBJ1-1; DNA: TGTGCCAGCTCCCGAGCGCAGGAGAACACTGAAGCTTTCTTT; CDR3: CASSRAQENTEAFF
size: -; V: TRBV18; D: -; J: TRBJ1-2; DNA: TGTGCCAGCTCACCGGGCGGGACGCAAATAGGAGGCTACACCTTC; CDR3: CASSPGGTQIGGYTF
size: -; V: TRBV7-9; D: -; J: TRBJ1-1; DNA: TGTGCCAGCAGCCATCTCGGCGGGGGTAAGAGAACTGAAGCTTTCTTT; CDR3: CASSHLGGGKRTEAFF
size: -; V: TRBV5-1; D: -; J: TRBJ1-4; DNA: TGCGCCAGCAGCTACTCAGGGGAAACTAATGAAAAACTGTTTTTT; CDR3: CASSYSGETNEKLFF
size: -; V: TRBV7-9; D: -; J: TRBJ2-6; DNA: TGTGCCAGCAGCCCGCTCCAGGTTTACTCTGGGGCCAACGTCCTGACTTTC; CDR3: CASSPLQVYSGANVLTF
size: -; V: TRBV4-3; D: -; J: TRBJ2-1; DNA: TGCGCCAGCAGCCATGGGAGGACTGGCTGGAATGAGCAGTTCTTC; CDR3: CASSHGRTGWNEQFF
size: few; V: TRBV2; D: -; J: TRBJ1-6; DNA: TGTGCCAGCAGTTTGGGGGGAAGCTCCTATAATTCACCCCTCCACTTT; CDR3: CASSLGGSSYNSPLHF
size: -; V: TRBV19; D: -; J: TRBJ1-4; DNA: TGTGCCAGTTCGGCAGGGATAATTGAAAAACTGTTTTTT; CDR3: CASSAGIIEKLFF
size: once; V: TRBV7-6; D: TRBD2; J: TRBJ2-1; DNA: TGTGCCAGCAGCTCATTAGCGGGGCGCAATGAGCAGTTCTTC; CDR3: CASSSLAGRNEQFF
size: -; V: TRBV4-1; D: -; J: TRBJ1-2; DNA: TGCGCCAGCAGCCAGGAGGGACTGACGTATGGCTACACCTTC; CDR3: CASSQEGLTYGYTF